One and the same sample provided the 27 T cell receptor beta chains below, sequenced in a study of control samples from healthy donors and cancer patients. The table came from immunoSEQ multiplex PCR; TCRdb's copy has only in-frame clones and leaves some out. The table shows 150,000 to 200,000 clones, with about 86% occurring only once. What was sequenced was blood. Receptor source: a man aged 18 to 30 in good health.

This chain joins TRBV7-9 and TRBJ2-1, with a tentative D call TRBD2 (6 bases). The V and J ends lost 6 bases and 2 bases respectively, with 11 bases between them. The germline gives CDR1 SEHNR, CDR2 FQNEAQ (reference sequence). There are 14 residues in the CDR3. The chain's CDR3 is CASSPGLTYNEQFF. CDR3 DNA sequence: TGTGCCAGCAGTCCGGGACTCACCTACAATGAGCAGTTCTTC. Drawing the rest from reference TRBV7-9 and TRBJ2-1, the complete variable domain is DTGVSQNPRHKITKRGQNVTFRCDPISEHNRLYWYRQTLGQGPEFLTYFQNEAQLEKSRLLSDRFSAERPKGSFSTLEIQRTEQGDSAMYLCASSPGLTYNEQFFGPGTRLTVL.

The chain links TRBV27 to TRBJ1-1; weak D call: TRBD1 (5 bases). Trimming took 2 bases from V and 1 from J, leaving 8 bases between them. The CDR3 runs to 14 residues. CDR1 is MNHEY and CDR2 is SMNVEV in the germline V gene (reference sequence). The CDR3 sequence is CASSLAGENTEAFF. The CDR3 DNA is TGTGCCAGCAGTTTAGCGGGGGAGAACACTGAAGCTTTCTTT.

The rearrangement links TRBV2 to TRBJ2-5, with TRBD2 identical over 9 bases. Germline V CDR1 and CDR2: SNHLY, FYNNEI. This CDR3 contains 17 residues. The J segment lost 2 bases and the V segment lost 2 bases, leaving 9 bases of the junction unmatched. Written as DNA, the CDR3 is TGTGCCAGCAGTGAATCGATAGCGGGGGCCTCTCAAGAGACCCAGTACTTC. This translates into CASSESIAGASQETQYF.

The genes are TRBV12-3 or TRBV12-4 and TRBJ2-2; D assignment may be TRBD1 or TRBD2 (5 bases each). The germline V and J ends were trimmed by 1 base and 6 bases, with 6 bases remaining between them. The CDR3 totals 13 residues. The CDR3 DNA is TGTGCCAGCAGTTTAGAGGGACCCGGGGAGCTGTTTTTT. Translated: CASSLEGPGELFF.

The chain links TRBV30 to TRBJ1-1, with D hard to call. Germline V gives CDR1 GTSNPN, CDR2 SVGIG (reference sequence). Trimming stripped 0 bases from V and 3 bases from J, with 8 bases between. CDR3 length equals 13 residues. This CDR3 reads CAWSVKVDTEAFF. The CDR3, as DNA: TGTGCCTGGAGTGTAAAGGTGGACACTGAAGCTTTCTTT.

The chain has TRBV29-1 and TRBJ1-1, with 8 positions matching TRBD1. Germline CDR1 SQVTM, CDR2 ANQGSEA. This CDR3 is built from 19 residues. V gave up 8 bases and J gave up 0 bases; unmatched junction bases: 23. The CDR3 loop is CSYKVSPPGGDWMNTEAFF. The CDR3 region has the DNA TGCAGCTATAAAGTGTCCCCCCCAGGGGGCGATTGGATGAACACTGAAGCTTTCTTT.

V usage is TRBV27 and J usage is TRBJ2-7, with D possibly being TRBD1 or TRBD2 (5 bases each). The CDR3 sequence is 13 residues long. The germline V and J ends were trimmed by 4 bases and 1 base, with 8 bases remaining between them. Looked up from germline, CDR1 is MNHEY and CDR2 is SMNVEV (reference sequence). The CDR3 DNA is TGTGCCAGCAGTTGGGGGAGTTCCTACGAGCAGTACTTC. Protein sequence: CASSWGSSYEQYF.

The V gene is TRBV5-3, the J gene TRBJ2-4, with D perhaps TRBD2 (6 bases). TRBV5-3 belongs to the ORF category, with a function that is uncertain. The CDR3 is 16 amino acids. Trimming stripped 10 bases from V and 2 bases from J, with 22 bases between. The chain's CDR3 is CARTPPHGGTKNIQYF. The DNA of the CDR3 is TGTGCCCGCACTCCCCCCCACGGGGGAACCAAAAACATTCAGTACTTC.

The chain couples TRBV9 to TRBJ1-3; the match to TRBD1 covers 7 bases. The CDR3 is 14 residues long. The J segment lost 3 bases and the V segment lost 4 bases, leaving 4 bases of the junction unmatched. The germline V gene encodes CDR1 SGDLS and CDR2 YYNGEE. In DNA, the CDR3 is TGTGCCAGCAGCCTTGGGACAGTTGGAAACACCATATATTTT. This encodes CASSLGTVGNTIYF.

The chain links TRBV28 to TRBJ2-3; no clear D gene. The germline V gene encodes CDR1 MDHEN and CDR2 SYDVKM. Between the trimmed V and J ends, which lost 5 bases and 0 bases, there was a span of 6 bases. The length of the CDR3 is 13 residues. In nucleotides, the CDR3 is TGTGCCAGCAGTCCACCAAGCACAGATACGCAGTATTTT. Its protein product is CASSPPSTDTQYF.

This chain uses TRBV10-3 with TRBJ1-5; D gene unclear. The CDR3 contains 15 residues. Trimming removed 2 bases from V and 4 bases from J, with 12 bases in between. Germline lookup yields CDR1 ENHRY and CDR2 SYGVKD. The chain's CDR3 is CAISEGELGNQPQHF. In DNA, the CDR3 is TGTGCCATCAGTGAGGGGGAGCTTGGGAATCAGCCCCAGCATTTT.

V gene TRBV4-3 combines with J gene TRBJ2-2, with D tentatively TRBD1 or TRBD2 (5 bases each). CDR3 size: 17 residues. V lost 1 base, J lost 0 bases, and 12 bases lay in between. CDR1 and CDR2 from the germline V gene are LGHNA and YSLEER. The CDR3 is CASSQGGELTNTGELFF. DNA of the CDR3: TGCGCCAGCAGCCAAGGAGGGGAATTAACGAACACCGGGGAGCTGTTTTTT.

This chain links TRBV28 with TRBJ1-4, with 8 bases lining up with TRBD1. From germline, CDR1 is MDHEN and CDR2 SYDVKM. V gave up 6 bases and J gave up 8 bases; unmatched junction bases: 11. The CDR3 is made up of 15 amino acids. The CDR3 region is CASSPTGGRGEKLFF. The CDR3 DNA sequence: TGTGCCAGCAGCCCAACAGGGGGGCGTGGGGAAAAACTGTTTTTT.

This sequence joins TRBV7-3 and TRBJ2-3, with D maybe TRBD1 (5 bases). Trimming removed 5 bases at V and 5 bases at J, with 11 bases between. In germline, CDR1 is SGHTA, CDR2 FQGTGA. This CDR3 contains 13 residues. The CDR3 loop reads CASSASGLDTQYF. In DNA, the CDR3 is TGTGCCAGCAGCGCGTCAGGGTTAGATACGCAGTATTTT.

V gene TRBV12-3 or TRBV12-4 combines with J gene TRBJ2-2; D gene uncertain. This CDR3 contains 13 residues. V shed 7 bases and J shed 5 bases, with 11 bases lying between them. The CDR3 DNA reads as TGTGCCAGCACCGCAGGCTGGACCGGGGAGCTGTTTTTT. Translating gives CASTAGWTGELFF.

This chain links TRBV7-2 with TRBJ2-5, with 12 nucleotides matching TRBD2. V was clipped by 2 bases and J by 5 bases; unmatched bases: 6. There are 16 residues in the CDR3. Germline assignment: CDR1 SGHTA and CDR2 FQGNSA. The CDR3 coding sequence is TGTGCCAGCAGCTTATACGCTAGCGGGGGGGCTGAGACCCAGTACTTC. Translation: CASSLYASGGAETQYF. Based on the CDR3 plus reference TRBV7-2 and TRBJ2-5, the full variable domain is GAGVSQSPSNKVTEKGKDVELRCDPISGHTALYWYRQSLGQGLEFLIYFQGNSAPDKSGLPSDRFSAERTGGSVSTLTIQRTQQEDSAVYLCASSLYASGGAETQYFGPGTRLLVL.

This chain connects TRBV6-5 to TRBJ2-3; 9 bases match TRBD2. Germline V gives CDR1 MNHEY, CDR2 SVGAGI. This CDR3 is 15 amino acids long. V lost 7 bases and J lost 2; bases outside the gene matches: 7. CDR3 region: CASTGSGGPTDTQYF. The CDR3 bases are TGTGCCAGCACGGGGAGCGGGGGGCCCACAGATACGCAGTATTTT.

The rearrangement links TRBV20-1 to TRBJ1-2; possibly TRBD1 for D (5 bases). CDR1 is DFQATT, CDR2 SNEGSKA, per germline (reference sequence). The CDR3 length is 17 residues. V was cut by 3 bases and J by 1 base, with 21 bases left in between. The CDR3 spells CSASYGGGIPINYGYTF. The CDR3 DNA reads TGCAGTGCTAGTTACGGTGGGGGTATCCCAATTAACTATGGCTACACCTTC.

The genes are TRBV30 and TRBJ1-2; a possible D gene is TRBD1 (5 bases). This CDR3 comprises 12 residues. Trimming left V 3 bases short and J 4 bases short, with 9 bases between. The germline V gene encodes CDR1 GTSNPN and CDR2 SVGIG (reference sequence). CDR3 in amino acids: CAWRGTGYGYTF. DNA for the CDR3: TGTGCCTGGAGGGGGACGGGCTATGGCTACACCTTC.

The chain carries TRBV28 and TRBJ1-5, with D unclear. This CDR3 is 16 amino acids long. CDR1 is MDHEN and CDR2 is SYDVKM in the germline V gene. Between the trimmed V and J ends, which lost 3 bases and 0 bases, there was a span of 12 bases. The CDR3 loop is CASSFVWGSSNQPQHF. CDR3 coding DNA: TGTGCCAGCAGTTTTGTTTGGGGATCTAGCAATCAGCCCCAGCATTTT. Full variable domain (outside the CDR3, taken from reference TRBV28 and TRBJ1-5): DVKVTQSSRYLVKRTGEKVFLECVQDMDHENMFWYRQDPGLGLRLIYFSYDVKMKEKGDIPEGYSVSREKKERFSLILESASTNQTSMYLCASSFVWGSSNQPQHFGDGTRLSIL.

The rearrangement uses TRBV6-2 or TRBV6-3 and TRBJ1-1; tentatively, D is TRBD1 (6 bases). The CDR3 has 14 residues. The V gene lost 2 bases and the J gene lost 1 base, with 8 bases spanning the gap. Germline values: CDR1 MNHEY, CDR2 SVGEGT. The CDR3 sequence is CASSYQGRNTEAFF. DNA of the CDR3: TGTGCCAGCAGTTACCAGGGGAGGAACACTGAAGCTTTCTTT.

This sequence joins TRBV30 and TRBJ1-5; 10 nucleotides match TRBD1. Germline V lookup: CDR1 GTSNPN, CDR2 SVGIG (reference sequence). With V trimmed by 0 bases and J by 6 bases, 8 bases remained unmatched. The CDR3 consists of 16 residues. This CDR3 reads CAWSVKDRGQVQPQHF. CDR3 coding DNA: TGTGCCTGGAGTGTAAAAGACAGGGGGCAGGTTCAGCCCCAGCATTTT.

The chain is built from TRBV30 and TRBJ2-3, with 10 nucleotides matching TRBD1. This CDR3 has 16 residues. V dropped 2 bases and J dropped 5; count of bases not matched to a gene: 10. Germline-derived CDR1 and CDR2 are GTSNPN and SVGIG (reference sequence). The CDR3 nucleotides are TGTGCCTGGAGTTTTCTCCGGGACAGGGGACGAGATACGCAGTATTTT. This codes for CAWSFLRDRGRDTQYF.

The chain carries TRBV6-2 or TRBV6-3 and TRBJ2-7; maybe TRBD2 (5 bases). Trimming took 2 bases from V and 0 from J, leaving 11 bases between them. The germline CDR1 and CDR2 sequences are MNHEY and SVGEGT. This CDR3 comprises 15 residues. Written as DNA, the CDR3 is TGTGCCAGCAGTTACGATTCGGGGAGCTCCTACGAGCAGTACTTC. It encodes CASSYDSGSSYEQYF.

J is TRBJ1-4 and V is TRBV28; 7 nucleotides match TRBD1. Germline V gives CDR1 MDHEN, CDR2 SYDVKM. V trimming: 2 bases; J trimming: 12 bases; junction bases outside the gene matches: 9. CDR3 length equals 14 residues. The CDR3 DNA follows: TGTGCCAGCAGTTTACCGAAGACAGGGCACCAACTGTTTTTT. Protein product: CASSLPKTGHQLFF.

The rearrangement uses TRBV28 and TRBJ1-3, with D possibly TRBD1 on 5 matching bases. The V end lost 7 bases, the J end lost 7 bases, and 17 bases lay between the germline ends. Per germline, CDR1 MDHEN and CDR2 SYDVKM. The CDR3 sequence is 14 residues long. CDR3 in DNA: TGTGCCAGCACCCCATGGGGGATGAGGAACACCATATATTTT. Translated: CASTPWGMRNTIYF.

The rearrangement links TRBV27 to TRBJ2-5, with TRBD2 matching 7 bases. The CDR3 length is 15 residues. J was trimmed by 4 bases and V by 2 bases; bases with no gene match: 7. The germline CDR1 and CDR2 sequences are MNHEY and SMNVEV (reference sequence). The CDR3 DNA follows: TGTGCCAGCAGTTTAGCGGGGGATGTTATAGAGACCCAGTACTTC. It is translated as CASSLAGDVIETQYF.